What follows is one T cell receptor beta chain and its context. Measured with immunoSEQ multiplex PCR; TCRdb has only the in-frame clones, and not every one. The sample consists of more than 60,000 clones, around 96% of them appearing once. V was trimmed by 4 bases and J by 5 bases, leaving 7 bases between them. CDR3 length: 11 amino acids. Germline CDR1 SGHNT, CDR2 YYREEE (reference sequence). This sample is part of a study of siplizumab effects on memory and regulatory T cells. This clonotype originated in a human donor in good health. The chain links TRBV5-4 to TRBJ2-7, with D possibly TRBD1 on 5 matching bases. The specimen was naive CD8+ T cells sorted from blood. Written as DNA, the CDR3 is TGTGCCAGCAGCCTGACAGACGAGCAGTACTTC. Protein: CASSLTDEQYF.